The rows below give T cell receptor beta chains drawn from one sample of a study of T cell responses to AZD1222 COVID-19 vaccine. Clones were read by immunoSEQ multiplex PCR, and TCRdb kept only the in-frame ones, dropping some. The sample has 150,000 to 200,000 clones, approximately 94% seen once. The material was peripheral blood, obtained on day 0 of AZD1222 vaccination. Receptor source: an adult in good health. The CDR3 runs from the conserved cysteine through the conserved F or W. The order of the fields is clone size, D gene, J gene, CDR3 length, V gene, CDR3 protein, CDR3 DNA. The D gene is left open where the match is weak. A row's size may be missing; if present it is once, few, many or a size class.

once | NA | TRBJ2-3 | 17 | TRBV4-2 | CASSQDAADTSTDTQYF | TGTGCCAGCAGCCAAGATGCGGCAGATACTAGCACAGATACGCAGTATTTT
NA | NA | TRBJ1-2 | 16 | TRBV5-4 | CASSPTFRVEDYGYTF | TGTGCCAGCAGCCCCACATTCCGGGTCGAGGACTATGGCTACACCTTC
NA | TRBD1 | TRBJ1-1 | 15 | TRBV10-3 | CAISEDRGRFTEAFF | TGTGCCATCAGTGAGGACAGGGGGCGCTTCACTGAAGCTTTCTTT
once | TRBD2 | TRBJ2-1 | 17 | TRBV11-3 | CASRTSRGTSGTNEQFF | TGTGCCAGCAGAACCTCGAGGGGGACTAGCGGGACCAATGAGCAGTTCTTC
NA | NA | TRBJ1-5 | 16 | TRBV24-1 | CATSDRAGDSNQPQHF | TGTGCCACCAGTGATCGCGCAGGGGATAGCAATCAGCCCCAGCATTTT
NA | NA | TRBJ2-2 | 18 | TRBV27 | CASSSRATNWAETGELFF | TGTGCCAGCAGCTCACGAGCAACTAACTGGGCAGAGACAGGGGAGCTGTTTTTT
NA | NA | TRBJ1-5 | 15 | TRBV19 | CASAGGVVGNQPQHF | TGTGCCAGTGCTGGGGGGGTGGTGGGCAATCAGCCCCAGCATTTT
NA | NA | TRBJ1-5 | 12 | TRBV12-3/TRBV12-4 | CASRVGNQPQHF | TGTGCCAGCAGGGTCGGAAATCAGCCCCAGCATTTT
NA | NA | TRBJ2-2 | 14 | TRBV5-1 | CASSQGTEAGELFF | TGCGCCAGCAGCCAAGGGACGGAAGCCGGGGAGCTGTTTTTT
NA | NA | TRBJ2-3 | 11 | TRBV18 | CASSRPDTQYF | TGTGCCAGTTCCCGCCCCGACACGCAGTATTTT
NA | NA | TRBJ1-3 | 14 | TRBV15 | CATSRSSSGNTIYF | TGTGCCACCAGCAGGTCCAGCTCTGGAAACACCATATATTTT
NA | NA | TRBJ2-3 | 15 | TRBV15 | CATSPEDRSPDTQYF | TGTGCCACCAGCCCGGAAGACAGGAGTCCTGATACGCAGTATTTT
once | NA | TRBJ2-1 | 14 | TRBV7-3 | CASSLTTSWNEQFF | TGTGCCAGCAGCTTAACAACTAGCTGGAATGAGCAGTTCTTC